This T cell receptor beta chain was documented in a study of T cell responses to AZD1222 COVID-19 vaccine. Of note for this clone: The antigen remains undetermined.

Sequencing used immunoSEQ multiplex PCR; TCRdb keeps in-frame clones, though not all of them. This table has some 130,000 clones, 70% to 90% appearing once. Study-level points and caveats: Repertoires were obtained only post-peak T cell response.

Per the germline V gene, CDR1 is MNHEY and CDR2 is SVGAGI. There are 12 residues in the CDR3. V was clipped by 11 bases and J by 0 bases, with 10 bases between them. The sequences come from peripheral blood, collected on day 0 of AZD1222 vaccination. This chain uses TRBV6-5 with TRBJ1-1; the D is unclear. The sequence was collected from an adult in good health. The CDR3 bases are TGTGCCGGAGGGATGTTGAACACTGAAGCTTTCTTT. It is translated as CAGGMLNTEAFF.